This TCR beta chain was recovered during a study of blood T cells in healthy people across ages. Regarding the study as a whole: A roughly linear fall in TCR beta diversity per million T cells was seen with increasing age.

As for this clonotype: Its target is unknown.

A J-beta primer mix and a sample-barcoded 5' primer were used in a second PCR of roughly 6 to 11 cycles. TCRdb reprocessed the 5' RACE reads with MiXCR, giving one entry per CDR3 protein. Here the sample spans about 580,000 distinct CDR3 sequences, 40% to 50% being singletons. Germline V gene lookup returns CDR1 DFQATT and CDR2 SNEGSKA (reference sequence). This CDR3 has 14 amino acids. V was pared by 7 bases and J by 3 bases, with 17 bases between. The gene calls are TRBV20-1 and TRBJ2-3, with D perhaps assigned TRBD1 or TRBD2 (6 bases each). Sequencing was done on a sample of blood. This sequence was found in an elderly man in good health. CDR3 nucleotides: TGCAGTGGTCGGATGGGGGGCCGTACAGATACGCAGTATTTT. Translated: CSGRMGGRTDTQYF.